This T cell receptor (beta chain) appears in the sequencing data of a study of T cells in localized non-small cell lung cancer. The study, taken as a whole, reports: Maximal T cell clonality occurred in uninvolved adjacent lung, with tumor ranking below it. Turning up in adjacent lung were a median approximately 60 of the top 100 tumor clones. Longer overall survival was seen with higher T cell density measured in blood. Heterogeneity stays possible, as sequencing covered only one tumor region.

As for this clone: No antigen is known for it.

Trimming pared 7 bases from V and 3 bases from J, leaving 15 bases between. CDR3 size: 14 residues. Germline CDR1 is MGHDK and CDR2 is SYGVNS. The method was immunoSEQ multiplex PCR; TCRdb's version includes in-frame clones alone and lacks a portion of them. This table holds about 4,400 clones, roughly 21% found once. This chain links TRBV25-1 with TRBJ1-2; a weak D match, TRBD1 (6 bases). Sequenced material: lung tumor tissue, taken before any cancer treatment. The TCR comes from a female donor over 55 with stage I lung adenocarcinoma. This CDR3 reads CASTHQGSHYGYTF. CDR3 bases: TGTGCCAGCACCCACCAGGGGTCCCACTATGGCTACACCTTC.